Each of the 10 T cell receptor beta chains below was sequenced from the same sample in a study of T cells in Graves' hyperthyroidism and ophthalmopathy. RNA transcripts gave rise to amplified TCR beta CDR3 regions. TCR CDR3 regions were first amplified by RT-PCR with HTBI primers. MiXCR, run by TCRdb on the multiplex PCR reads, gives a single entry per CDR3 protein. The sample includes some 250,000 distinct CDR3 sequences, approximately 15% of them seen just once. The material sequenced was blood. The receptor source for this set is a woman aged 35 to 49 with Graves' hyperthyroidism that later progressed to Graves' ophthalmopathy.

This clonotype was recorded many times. This CDR3 reads CATLGRQGATLIQETQYF. DNA of the CDR3: TGTGCCACCTTAGGCAGACAGGGGGCCACTTTGATACAAGAGACCCAGTACTTC. The chain couples TRBV25-1 to TRBJ2-5, with TRBD1 matching over 10 bases. The CDR3 covers 18 residues. Germline CDR1 and CDR2: MGHDK and SYGVNS. J was trimmed by 2 bases and V by 10 bases; bases with no gene match: 19. The whole variable domain, filled in from reference TRBV25-1 and TRBJ2-5, reads EADIYQTPRYLVIGTGKKITLECSQTMGHDKMYWYQQDPGMELHLIHYSYGVNSTEKGDLSSESTVSRIRTEHFPLTLESARPSHTSQYLCATLGRQGATLIQETQYFGPGTRLLVL.

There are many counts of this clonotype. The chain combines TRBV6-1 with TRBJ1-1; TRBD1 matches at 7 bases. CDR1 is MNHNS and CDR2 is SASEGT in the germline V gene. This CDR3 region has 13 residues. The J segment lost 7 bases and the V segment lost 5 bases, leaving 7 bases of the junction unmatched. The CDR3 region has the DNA TGTGCCAGCAGTCGATCACAGGGGTTTGAAGCTTTCTTT. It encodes CASSRSQGFEAFF.

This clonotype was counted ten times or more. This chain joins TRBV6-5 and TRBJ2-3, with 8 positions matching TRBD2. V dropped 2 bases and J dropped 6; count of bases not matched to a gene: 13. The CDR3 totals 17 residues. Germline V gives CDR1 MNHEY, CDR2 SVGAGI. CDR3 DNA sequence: TGTGCCAGCAGTTACCACCGGCGAGCGGGAGTTTTGGATACGCAGTATTTT. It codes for CASSYHRRAGVLDTQYF.

CDR3 protein: CASSLAGGVYTDTQYF. Written as DNA, the CDR3 is TGTGCCAGCAGCTTAGCGGGAGGCGTATACACAGATACGCAGTATTTT. J is TRBJ2-3 and V is TRBV11-2, with 7 bases identical to TRBD2. J gave up 2 bases and V 1 base, and 6 bases lay outside the gene matches. Germline assignment: CDR1 SGHAT and CDR2 FQNNGV. This CDR3 spans 16 amino acids.

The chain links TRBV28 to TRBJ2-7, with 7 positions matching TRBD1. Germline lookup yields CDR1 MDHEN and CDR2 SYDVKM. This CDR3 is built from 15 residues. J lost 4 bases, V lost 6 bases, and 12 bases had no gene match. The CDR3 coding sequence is TGTGCCAGCAGCCGCGACAGGGTCTCCAATTACGAGCAGTACTTC. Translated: CASSRDRVSNYEQYF.

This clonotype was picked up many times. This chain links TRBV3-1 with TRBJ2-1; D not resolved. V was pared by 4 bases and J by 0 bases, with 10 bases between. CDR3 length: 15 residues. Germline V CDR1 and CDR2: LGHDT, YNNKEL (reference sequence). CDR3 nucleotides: TGTGCCAGCAGCCCCCGACCTTACTCCTACAATGAGCAGTTCTTC. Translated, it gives CASSPRPYSYNEQFF.

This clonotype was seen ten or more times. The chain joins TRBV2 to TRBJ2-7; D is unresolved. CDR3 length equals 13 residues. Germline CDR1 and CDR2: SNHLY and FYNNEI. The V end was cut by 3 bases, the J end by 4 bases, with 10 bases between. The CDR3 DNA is TGTGCCAGCAGTGACTACAAGTATTACGAGCAGTACTTC. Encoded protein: CASSDYKYYEQYF.

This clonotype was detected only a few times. The CDR3 sequence: CASSLDPGLAGGNTGELFF. In nucleotides, the CDR3 is TGCGCCAGCAGCTTGGACCCGGGACTAGCGGGAGGGAACACCGGGGAGCTGTTTTTT. The chain recombines TRBV5-1 with TRBJ2-2; 15 bases line up with TRBD2. Germline CDR1 and CDR2: SGHRS and YFSETQ. Germline trimming cut 0 bases from V and 1 base from J; bases unmatched to any gene: 4. The CDR3 loop spans 19 amino acids.

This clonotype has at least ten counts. The CDR3 coding sequence is TGTGCCAGCAGCTTAGATCGGAGAAGCGTTTCCTACGAGCAGTACTTC. It is translated as CASSLDRRSVSYEQYF. The chain recombines TRBV13 with TRBJ2-7; no definite D call. This CDR3 comprises 16 residues. The V end was cut by 1 base, the J end by 1 base, with 14 bases between. Looked up from germline, CDR1 is PRHDT and CDR2 is FYEKMQ (reference sequence).

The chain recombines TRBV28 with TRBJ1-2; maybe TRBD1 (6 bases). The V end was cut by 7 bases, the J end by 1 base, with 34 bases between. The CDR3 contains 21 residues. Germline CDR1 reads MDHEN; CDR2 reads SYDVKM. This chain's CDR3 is CASTYSGAGARSRGVNYGYTF. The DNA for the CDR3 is TGTGCCAGCACCTACTCAGGGGCAGGGGCACGTAGTAGAGGTGTTAACTATGGCTACACCTTC.